The sequence of this TCR beta chain was determined in a study of blood T cell repertoires in COVID-19. Study summary: Italy, Spain and the United States were the sources of the convalescent and acute COVID-19 samples.

Source study methods: Reference gene primers were amplified, and this amplification served to estimate nucleated cell counts. Assay: immunoSEQ multiplex PCR; the TCRdb copy retains only in-frame clones and omits some. V, J and clone size reflect that table, while D and trimming were determined from the DNA. The sample shows 200,000 to 250,000 clones, around four fifths of them seen only once. Germline values: CDR1 SNHLY, CDR2 FYNNEI. The V gene end was trimmed by 6 bases and the J gene end by 3 bases; junction bases not matched to a gene: 0. This CDR3 is 14 amino acids long. Sequencing was done on a sample of peripheral blood. The clonotype was recovered from an older woman with active or convalescent COVID-19. The chain employs TRBV2 and TRBJ2-1; the match to TRBD2 covers 12 bases. CDR3 nucleotide sequence: TGTGCCAGCAGACTAGCGGGAGGCTACAATGAGCAGTTCTTC. Translating gives CASRLAGGYNEQFF.